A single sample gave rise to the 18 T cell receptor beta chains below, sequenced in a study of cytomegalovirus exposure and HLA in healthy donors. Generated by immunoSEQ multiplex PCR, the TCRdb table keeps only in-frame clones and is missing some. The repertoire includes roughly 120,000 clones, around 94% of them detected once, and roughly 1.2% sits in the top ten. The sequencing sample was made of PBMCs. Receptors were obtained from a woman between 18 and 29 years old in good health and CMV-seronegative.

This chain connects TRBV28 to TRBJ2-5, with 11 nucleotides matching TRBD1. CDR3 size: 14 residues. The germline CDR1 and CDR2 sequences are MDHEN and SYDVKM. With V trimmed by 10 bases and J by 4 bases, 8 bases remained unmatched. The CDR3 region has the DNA TGTGCCACGGACAGGGGGCGATTATCAGAGACCCAGTACTTC. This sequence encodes CATDRGRLSETQYF.

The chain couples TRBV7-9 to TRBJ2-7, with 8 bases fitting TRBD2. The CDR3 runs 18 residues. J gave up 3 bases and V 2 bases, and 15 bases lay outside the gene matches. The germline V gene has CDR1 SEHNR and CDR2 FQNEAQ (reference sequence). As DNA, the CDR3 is TGTGCCAGCAGCTTAATTAGTATAAACGGGAGGGACCTCTACGAGCAGTACTTC. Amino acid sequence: CASSLISINGRDLYEQYF.

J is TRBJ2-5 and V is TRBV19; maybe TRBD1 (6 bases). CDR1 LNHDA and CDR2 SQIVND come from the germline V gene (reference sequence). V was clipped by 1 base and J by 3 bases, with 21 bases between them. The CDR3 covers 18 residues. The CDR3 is CASSIGLGARGDKETQYF. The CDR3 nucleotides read TGTGCCAGTAGTATAGGCCTCGGCGCTAGAGGGGACAAAGAGACCCAGTACTTC.

The CDR3 DNA is TGTGCCAGCAGCGTGGGGTCGGGGGGGGTCGGTGAGACCCAGTACTTC. Protein: CASSVGSGGVGETQYF. V usage is TRBV9 and J usage is TRBJ2-5; 8 bases match TRBD2. The CDR3 length is 16 residues. V lost 2 bases to trimming and J lost 5 bases; unmatched junction nucleotides: 11. Germline V gene data show CDR1 as SGDLS and CDR2 as YYNGEE.

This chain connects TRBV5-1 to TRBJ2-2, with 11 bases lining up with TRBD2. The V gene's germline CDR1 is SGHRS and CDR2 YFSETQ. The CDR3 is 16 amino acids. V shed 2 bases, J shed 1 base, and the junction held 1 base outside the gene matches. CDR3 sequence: CASSFLAGGNTGELFF. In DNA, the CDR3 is TGCGCCAGCAGCTTCCTAGCGGGGGGGAACACCGGGGAGCTGTTTTTT.

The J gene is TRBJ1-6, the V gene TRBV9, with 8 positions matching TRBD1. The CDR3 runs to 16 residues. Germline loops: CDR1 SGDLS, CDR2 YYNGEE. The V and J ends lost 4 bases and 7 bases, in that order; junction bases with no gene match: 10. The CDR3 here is CASSPQGALANSPLHF. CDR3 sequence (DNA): TGTGCCAGCAGCCCCCAGGGGGCGCTGGCCAATTCACCCCTCCACTTT.

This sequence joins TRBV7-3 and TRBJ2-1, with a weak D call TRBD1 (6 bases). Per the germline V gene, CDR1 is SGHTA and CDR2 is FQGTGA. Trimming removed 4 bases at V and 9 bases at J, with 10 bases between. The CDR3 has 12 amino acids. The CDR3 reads CASSSTGTEQFF. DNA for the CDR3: TGTGCCAGCAGCTCCACAGGGACTGAGCAGTTCTTC. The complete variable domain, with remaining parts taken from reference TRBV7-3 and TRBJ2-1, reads GAGVSQTPSNKVTEKGKYVELRCDPISGHTALYWYRQSLGQGPEFLIYFQGTGAADDSGLPNDRFFAVRPEGSVSTLKIQRTERGDSAVYLCASSSTGTEQFFGPGTRLTVL.

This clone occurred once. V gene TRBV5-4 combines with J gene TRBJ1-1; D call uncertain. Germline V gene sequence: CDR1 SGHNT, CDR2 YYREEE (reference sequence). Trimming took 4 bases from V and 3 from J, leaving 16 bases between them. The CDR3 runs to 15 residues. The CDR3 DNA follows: TGTGCCAGCAGCCCTGATGACATTTCGTACACTGAAGCTTTCTTT. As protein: CASSPDDISYTEAFF.

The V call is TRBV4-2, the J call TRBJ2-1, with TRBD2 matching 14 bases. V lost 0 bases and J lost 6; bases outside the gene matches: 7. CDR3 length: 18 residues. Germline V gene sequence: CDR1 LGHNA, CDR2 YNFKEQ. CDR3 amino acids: CASSQDLGLAGDGNEQFF. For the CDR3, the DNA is TGTGCCAGCAGCCAAGATCTGGGACTAGCGGGAGATGGCAATGAGCAGTTCTTC.

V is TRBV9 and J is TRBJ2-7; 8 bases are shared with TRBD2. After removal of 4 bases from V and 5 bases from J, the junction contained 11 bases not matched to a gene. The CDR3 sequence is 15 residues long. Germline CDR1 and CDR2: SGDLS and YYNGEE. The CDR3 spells CASSKSGGGKNEQYF. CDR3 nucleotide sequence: TGTGCCAGCAGCAAAAGCGGGGGAGGCAAGAACGAGCAGTACTTC.

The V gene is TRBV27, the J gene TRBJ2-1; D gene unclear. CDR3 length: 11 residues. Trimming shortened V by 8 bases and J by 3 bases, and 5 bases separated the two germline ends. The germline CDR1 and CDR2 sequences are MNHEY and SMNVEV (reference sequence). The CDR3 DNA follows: TGTGCCAGCGAGGTCTACAATGAGCAGTTCTTC. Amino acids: CASEVYNEQFF.

The CDR3 protein is CASSFSGTQGWQPQHF. DNA for the CDR3: TGTGCCAGCAGCTTTTCCGGGACTCAGGGATGGCAGCCCCAGCATTTT. V and J are TRBV5-5 and TRBJ1-5; D possibly corresponds to TRBD1 (5 bases). The CDR3 loop spans 16 amino acids. Germline V gene data show CDR1 as SGHKS and CDR2 as YYEKEE (reference sequence). Deletions cut 2 bases from V and 7 bases from J, with 19 bases between.

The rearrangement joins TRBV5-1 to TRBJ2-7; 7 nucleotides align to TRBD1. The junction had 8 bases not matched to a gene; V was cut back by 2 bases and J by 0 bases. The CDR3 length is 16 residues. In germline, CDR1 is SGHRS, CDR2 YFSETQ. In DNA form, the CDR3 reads TGCGCCAGCAGCTTAGGGGGCTCAATGGACTCCTACGAGCAGTACTTC. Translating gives CASSLGGSMDSYEQYF.

Written as DNA, the CDR3 is TGTGCCAGTAGACCCGGACAGGGGGCCTTCTTT. It specifies CASRPGQGAFF. The chain has TRBV28 and TRBJ1-1; 11 positions match TRBD1. With 9 bases clipped from V and 14 bases from J, the junction kept 8 bases outside the gene matches. Per germline, CDR1 MDHEN and CDR2 SYDVKM. This CDR3 has 11 amino acids.

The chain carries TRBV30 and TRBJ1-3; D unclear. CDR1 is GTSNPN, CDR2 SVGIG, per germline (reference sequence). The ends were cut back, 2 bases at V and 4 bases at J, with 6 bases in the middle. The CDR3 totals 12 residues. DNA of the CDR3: TGTGCCTGGAGTAACTCGGGAAACACCATATATTTT. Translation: CAWSNSGNTIYF. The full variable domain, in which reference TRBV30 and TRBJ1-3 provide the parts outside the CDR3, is SQTIHQWPATLVQPVGSPLSLECTVEGTSNPNLYWYRQAAGRGLQLLFYSVGIGQISSEVPQNLSASRPQDRQFILSSKKLLLSDSGFYLCAWSNSGNTIYFGEGSWLTVV.

CDR3 region: CASSKVTTGSFYEQYF. The DNA for the CDR3 is TGTGCCAGCAGCAAAGTAACGACAGGGTCTTTCTACGAGCAGTACTTC. The chain joins TRBV21-1 to TRBJ2-7; TRBD1 was called by the table and not checked on the DNA. TRBV21-1 is a recognized pseudogene. This CDR3 contains 16 residues.

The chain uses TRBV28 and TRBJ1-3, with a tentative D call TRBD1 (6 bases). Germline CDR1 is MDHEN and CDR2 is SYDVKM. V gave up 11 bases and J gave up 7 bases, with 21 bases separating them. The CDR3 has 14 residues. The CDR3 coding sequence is TGTGCCTCAAGTAGGACAGCCACCATCAACACCATATATTTT. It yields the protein CASSRTATINTIYF.

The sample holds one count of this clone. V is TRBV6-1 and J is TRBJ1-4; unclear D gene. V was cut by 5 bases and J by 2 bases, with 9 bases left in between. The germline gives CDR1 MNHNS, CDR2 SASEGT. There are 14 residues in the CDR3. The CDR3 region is CASSLQITNEKLFF. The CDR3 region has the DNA TGTGCCAGCAGTCTACAGATTACTAATGAAAAACTGTTTTTT.